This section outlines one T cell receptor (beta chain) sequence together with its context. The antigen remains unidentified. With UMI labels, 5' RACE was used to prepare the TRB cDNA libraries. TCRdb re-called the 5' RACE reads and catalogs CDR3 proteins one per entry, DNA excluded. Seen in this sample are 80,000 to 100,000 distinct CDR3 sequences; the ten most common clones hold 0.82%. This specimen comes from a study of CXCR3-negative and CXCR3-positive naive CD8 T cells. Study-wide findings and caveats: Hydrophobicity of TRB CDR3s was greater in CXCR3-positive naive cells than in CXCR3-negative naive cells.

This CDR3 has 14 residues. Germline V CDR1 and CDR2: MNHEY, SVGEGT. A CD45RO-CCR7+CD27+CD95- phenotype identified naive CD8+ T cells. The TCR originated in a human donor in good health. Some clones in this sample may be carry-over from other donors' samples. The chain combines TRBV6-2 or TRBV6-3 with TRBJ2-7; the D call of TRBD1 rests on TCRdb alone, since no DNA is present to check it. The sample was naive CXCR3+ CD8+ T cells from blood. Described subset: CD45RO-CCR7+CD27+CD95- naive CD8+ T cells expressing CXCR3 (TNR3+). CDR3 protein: CASSRQGNMHEQYF.